The 27 T cell receptor beta chains below were found in one sample sequenced in a study of blood T cell repertoires in COVID-19. Clones were read by immunoSEQ multiplex PCR, and TCRdb kept only the in-frame ones, dropping some. This sample carries a few hundred thousand clones, 80% to 90% of them seen once, and the ten largest clones take less than 5.5%. The sample comprised PBMCs or T cells enriched from blood (not recorded which). These receptors were taken from a man aged 30 to 39 who had recovered from COVID-19.

This chain connects TRBV27 to TRBJ1-1, with TRBD1 matching over 7 bases. Germline V gene sequence: CDR1 MNHEY, CDR2 SMNVEV (reference sequence). The length of the CDR3 is 14 residues. V lost 7 bases, J lost 1 base, and 6 bases stayed unmatched. DNA for the CDR3: TGTGCCAGCAAACGACAGGGTGGGAACACTGAAGCTTTCTTT. This translates into CASKRQGGNTEAFF.

The V gene is TRBV2, the J gene TRBJ2-2; D gene ambiguous. V was pared by 1 base and J by 0 bases, with 9 bases between. The CDR3 runs to 16 residues. Germline CDR1 and CDR2: SNHLY and FYNNEI. The CDR3 DNA sequence: TGTGCCAGCAGTGAAGATTGGGCTGCGAACACCGGGGAGCTGTTTTTT. This translates into CASSEDWAANTGELFF.

The chain has TRBV5-1 and TRBJ1-2, with 11 nucleotides matching TRBD1. J lost 2 bases, V lost 4 bases, and 4 bases had no gene match. The germline gives CDR1 SGHRS, CDR2 YFSETQ. This CDR3 region has 15 residues. CDR3 sequence (DNA): TGCGCCAGCAGCAAAGGGACAGGGGGGAACTATGGCTACACCTTC. Protein sequence: CASSKGTGGNYGYTF.

The rearrangement links TRBV7-9 to TRBJ1-1, with TRBD1 matching over 10 bases. Germline values: CDR1 SEHNR, CDR2 FQNEAQ (reference sequence). The V gene end was trimmed by 7 bases and the J gene end by 3 bases; junction bases not matched to a gene: 11. The CDR3 contains 16 residues. In nucleotides, the CDR3 is TGTGCCAGCACGGAGGTGACAGGGGGCATCGACACTGAAGCTTTCTTT. This encodes CASTEVTGGIDTEAFF. Together with reference TRBV7-9 and TRBJ1-1, the CDR3 gives the full variable domain: DTGVSQNPRHKITKRGQNVTFRCDPISEHNRLYWYRQTLGQGPEFLTYFQNEAQLEKSRLLSDRFSAERPKGSFSTLEIQRTEQGDSAMYLCASTEVTGGIDTEAFFGQGTRLTVV.

This chain connects TRBV27 to TRBJ2-3; 7 nucleotides match TRBD1. Germline trimming cut 7 bases from V and 0 bases from J; bases unmatched to any gene: 7. The CDR3 covers 15 residues. Looked up from germline, CDR1 is MNHEY and CDR2 is SMNVEV (reference sequence). The CDR3: CASTLTGASTDTQYF. The CDR3 DNA is TGTGCCAGCACCCTAACAGGGGCTAGCACAGATACGCAGTATTTT.

This chain links TRBV30 with TRBJ1-2; the D gene is possibly TRBD1 (6 bases). Germline-derived CDR1 and CDR2 are GTSNPN and SVGIG (reference sequence). The CDR3 totals 12 residues. V was pared by 8 bases and J by 7 bases, with 17 bases between. The CDR3 coding sequence is TGTGCCGCCCGGGGGGGCTTTTTTGGCTACACCTTC. It specifies CAARGGFFGYTF.

V and J are TRBV25-1 and TRBJ2-7; maybe TRBD2 (6 bases). The CDR3 sequence is 13 residues long. Looked up from germline, CDR1 is MGHDK and CDR2 is SYGVNS. Trimming pared 2 bases from V and 6 bases from J, leaving 11 bases between. The CDR3 bases are TGTGCCAGCAGTGAAGGAGGGTCCGGCGAGCAGTACTTC. Translating gives CASSEGGSGEQYF.

This clone was recorded once. The chain is built from TRBV5-8 and TRBJ2-3, with 8 bases matching TRBD1. This CDR3 is 14 amino acids long. Germline CDR1 and CDR2: SGHTS and YDEGEE. The V and J ends lost 4 bases and 5 bases, in that order; junction bases with no gene match: 6. The CDR3 here is CASSIQGAKDTQYF. As DNA, the CDR3 is TGTGCCAGCAGCATCCAGGGGGCGAAAGATACGCAGTATTTT. The complete variable domain, with remaining parts taken from reference TRBV5-8 and TRBJ2-3, reads EAGVTQSPTHLIKTRGQQATLRCSPISGHTSVYWYQQALGLGLQFLLWYDEGEERNRGNFPPRFSGRQFPNYSSELNVNALELEDSALYLCASSIQGAKDTQYFGPGTRLTVL.

The J gene is TRBJ2-5, the V gene TRBV18; tentative D call: TRBD2 (5 bases). This CDR3 has 14 residues. Looked up from germline, CDR1 is KGHSH and CDR2 is LQKENI. Trimming stripped 4 bases from V and 2 bases from J, with 11 bases between. Here the CDR3 reads CASSRGGFQETQYF. CDR3 nucleotide sequence: TGTGCCAGCTCACGAGGAGGCTTTCAAGAGACCCAGTACTTC.

This clone turned up a few times. The rearrangement joins TRBV5-1 to TRBJ1-5, with D possibly matching TRBD1 (5 bases). The CDR3 runs to 16 residues. Trimming took 0 bases from V and 2 from J, leaving 12 bases between them. Germline V gene data show CDR1 as SGHRS and CDR2 as YFSETQ. As DNA, the CDR3 is TGCGCCAGCAGCTTGGAGGCTCAGGGTGGCAATCAGCCCCAGCATTTT. Translated: CASSLEAQGGNQPQHF.

The chain is built from TRBV9 and TRBJ2-1, with 7 bases lining up with TRBD1. CDR3 length: 16 amino acids. Germline V gene sequence: CDR1 SGDLS, CDR2 YYNGEE. J gave up 4 bases and V 3 bases, and 10 bases lay outside the gene matches. The CDR3 DNA reads TGTGCCAGCAGCGACCACCGGGACAGAAATTACAATGAGCAGTTCTTC. This gives the protein CASSDHRDRNYNEQFF.

This clone was counted a few times. The chain combines TRBV24-1 with TRBJ2-5, with TRBD2 identical over 16 bases. Germline V gene lookup returns CDR1 KGHDR and CDR2 SFDVKD. CDR3 length equals 19 residues. V was pared by 3 bases and J by 4 bases, with 10 bases of the junction left unmatched. In DNA, the CDR3 is TGTGCCACCAGTGATCCCGGGACTAGCGGGGGGGCCGGTAGAGAGACCCAGTACTTC. Translation gives CATSDPGTSGGAGRETQYF.

The rearrangement uses TRBV7-9 and TRBJ2-6, with TRBD1 matching 9 bases. Germline V CDR1 and CDR2: SEHNR, FQNEAQ (reference sequence). V shed 5 bases and J 4 bases; nucleotides not matched to a gene: 6. The CDR3 spans 16 residues. The CDR3 coding sequence is TGTGCCAGCAGCGAAGGGACAGGGAAAGGGGCCAACGTCCTGACTTTC. Translated, it gives CASSEGTGKGANVLTF.

The CDR3 is CASGLVDRDWLFF. As DNA, the CDR3 is TGTGCTAGTGGTTTGGTGGACAGGGATTGGCTGTTTTTT. The chain combines TRBV12-5 with TRBJ1-4, with 8 bases aligning to TRBD1. The J segment lost 14 bases and the V segment lost 0 bases, leaving 5 bases of the junction unmatched. The CDR3 is 13 residues long. Per the germline V gene, CDR1 is LGHNT and CDR2 is FRNRAP.

V gene TRBV4-1 combines with J gene TRBJ1-2; TRBD1 matches 8 bases. The V and J ends lost 5 bases and 3 bases, in that order; junction bases with no gene match: 8. Germline V lookup: CDR1 MGHRA, CDR2 YSYEKL. This CDR3 has 15 amino acids. This CDR3 reads CASSYQTGEDYGYTF. CDR3 nucleotide sequence: TGCGCCAGCAGCTACCAGACAGGGGAGGACTATGGCTACACCTTC.

This chain uses TRBV5-1 with TRBJ2-6; 8 bases are a match to TRBD1. V was clipped by 5 bases and J by 0 bases; unmatched bases: 4. The germline CDR1 and CDR2 sequences are SGHRS and YFSETQ. This CDR3 comprises 16 residues. The CDR3 nucleotides read TGCGCCAGCAGTTTAACAGGGGGCTCTGGGGCCAACGTCCTGACTTTC. It translates to CASSLTGGSGANVLTF. Drawing the rest from reference TRBV5-1 and TRBJ2-6, the complete variable domain is KAGVTQTPRYLIKTRGQQVTLSCSPISGHRSVSWYQQTPGQGLQFLFEYFSETQRNKGNFPGRFSGRQFSNSRSEMNVSTLELGDSALYLCASSLTGGSGANVLTFGAGSRLTVL.

The chain employs TRBV9 and TRBJ1-2; TRBD1 matches 11 bases. Germline lookup yields CDR1 SGDLS and CDR2 YYNGEE. With V trimmed by 4 bases and J by 5 bases, 10 bases remained unmatched. The CDR3 runs to 16 residues. CDR3 DNA sequence: TGTGCCAGCAGCACACCCGGGACAGGGGGTTCGTATGGCTACACCTTC. This gives the protein CASSTPGTGGSYGYTF.

The genes are TRBV5-1 and TRBJ2-3; D possibly corresponds to TRBD1 (6 bases). Germline CDR1 SGHRS, CDR2 YFSETQ. The CDR3 is made up of 16 amino acids. The V end was cut by 0 bases, the J end by 3 bases, with 14 bases between. Here the CDR3 DNA reads TGCGCCAGCAGCTTGGGTCCGCAGGGGCCTACAGATACGCAGTATTTT. It encodes CASSLGPQGPTDTQYF.

The chain couples TRBV18 to TRBJ2-3; 8 bases agree with TRBD2. Germline-derived CDR1 and CDR2 are KGHSH and LQKENI. The CDR3 is made up of 20 amino acids. V shed 3 bases and J 1 base; nucleotides not matched to a gene: 18. The CDR3 is CASSPGLAGVLSFGTDTQYF. CDR3 DNA sequence: TGTGCCAGCTCACCTGGACTAGCAGGGGTTTTGTCTTTTGGCACAGATACGCAGTATTTT.

The count of this clone is one. The J gene is TRBJ2-5, the V gene TRBV5-1; 9 nucleotides match TRBD1. The germline gives CDR1 SGHRS, CDR2 YFSETQ. The V and J ends lost 4 bases and 1 base, in that order; junction bases with no gene match: 2. The CDR3 consists of 14 residues. The CDR3 is CASSGQGRQETQYF. CDR3 nucleotides: TGCGCCAGCAGCGGACAGGGGCGCCAAGAGACCCAGTACTTC.

The chain recombines TRBV5-5 with TRBJ2-2; D possibly corresponds to TRBD1 (5 bases). CDR1 SGHKS and CDR2 YYEKEE come from the germline V gene (reference sequence). Between the trimmed V and J ends, which lost 6 bases and 5 bases, there was a span of 20 bases. The CDR3 has 16 residues. CDR3: CASTEPRDMITGELFF. As DNA, the CDR3 is TGTGCCAGCACCGAGCCCAGGGATATGATTACCGGGGAGCTGTTTTTT.

The rearrangement links TRBV7-9 to TRBJ1-6; D might be TRBD1 (6 bases). Germline loops: CDR1 SEHNR, CDR2 FQNEAQ (reference sequence). The V and J ends lost 4 bases and 7 bases respectively, with 14 bases between them. There are 15 residues in the CDR3. For the CDR3, the DNA is TGTGCCAGCAGCTCCTCGACAGGCTCAAATTCACCCCTCCACTTT. Translated, it gives CASSSSTGSNSPLHF.

The J gene is TRBJ1-2, the V gene TRBV24-1; TRBD1 agrees at 9 bases. The J segment lost 4 bases and the V segment lost 7 bases, leaving 15 bases of the junction unmatched. This CDR3 region has 17 residues. CDR1 is KGHDR, CDR2 SFDVKD, per germline. The chain's CDR3 is CATSQWKSGQGFYGYTF. CDR3 DNA: TGTGCCACCAGCCAATGGAAGTCGGGACAGGGTTTCTATGGCTACACCTTC.

DNA for the CDR3: TGTGCCATCAGTGAGCGATCCTGGTCCGGGACAGGGAACGAAAAACTGTTTTTT. The encoded protein is CAISERSWSGTGNEKLFF. This chain joins TRBV10-3 and TRBJ1-4, with 9 nucleotides matching TRBD1. Germline V gene data show CDR1 as ENHRY and CDR2 as SYGVKD. Losses at the gene ends were 2 bases for V and 8 bases for J; bases not matched to a gene: 15. The CDR3 is 18 amino acids.

This clone was observed a single time. The chain is built from TRBV6-5 and TRBJ2-1; 10 positions agree with TRBD1. Looked up from germline, CDR1 is MNHEY and CDR2 is SVGAGI. J gave up 16 bases and V 6 bases, and 9 bases lay outside the gene matches. CDR3 size: 12 residues. The CDR3 here is CASSKQRQGAFF. CDR3 sequence (DNA): TGTGCCAGCAGCAAGCAGAGACAGGGGGCTTTCTTC.

The V and J genes are TRBV6-5 and TRBJ1-1, with 7 positions matching TRBD1. The junction had 6 bases not matched to a gene; V was cut back by 0 bases and J by 5 bases. The germline V gene encodes CDR1 MNHEY and CDR2 SVGAGI. The CDR3 length is 15 residues. The CDR3, as DNA: TGTGCCAGCAGTTACTCGAGGGACAGAAGGACTGAAGCTTTCTTT. It codes for CASSYSRDRRTEAFF.

This clone was detected a few times. The CDR3 region is CASSFAPGTSGGFQETQYF. The CDR3 bases are TGTGCCAGCAGCTTTGCACCCGGGACTAGCGGGGGGTTCCAAGAGACCCAGTACTTC. The rearrangement uses TRBV7-2 and TRBJ2-5; TRBD2 matches 15 bases. Germline V gene sequence: CDR1 SGHTA, CDR2 FQGNSA. V lost 3 bases to trimming and J lost 1 base; unmatched junction nucleotides: 9. This CDR3 has 19 amino acids.